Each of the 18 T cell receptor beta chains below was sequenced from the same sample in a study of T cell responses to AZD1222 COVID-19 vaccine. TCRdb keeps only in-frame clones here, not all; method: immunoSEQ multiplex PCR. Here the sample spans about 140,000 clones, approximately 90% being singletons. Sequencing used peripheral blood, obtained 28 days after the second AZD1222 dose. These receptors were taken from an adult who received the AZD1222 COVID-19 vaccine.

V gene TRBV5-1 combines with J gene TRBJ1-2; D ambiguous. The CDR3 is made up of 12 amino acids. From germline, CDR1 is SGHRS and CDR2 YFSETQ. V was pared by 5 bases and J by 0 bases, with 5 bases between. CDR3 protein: CASSGTNYGYTF. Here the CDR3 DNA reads TGCGCCAGCAGTGGGACTAACTATGGCTACACCTTC.

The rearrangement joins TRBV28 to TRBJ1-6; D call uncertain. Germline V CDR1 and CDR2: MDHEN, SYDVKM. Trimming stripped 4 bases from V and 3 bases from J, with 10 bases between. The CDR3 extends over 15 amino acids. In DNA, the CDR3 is TGTGCCAGCAGTTCGAGGAGAGACTATAATTCACCCCTCCACTTT. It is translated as CASSSRRDYNSPLHF.

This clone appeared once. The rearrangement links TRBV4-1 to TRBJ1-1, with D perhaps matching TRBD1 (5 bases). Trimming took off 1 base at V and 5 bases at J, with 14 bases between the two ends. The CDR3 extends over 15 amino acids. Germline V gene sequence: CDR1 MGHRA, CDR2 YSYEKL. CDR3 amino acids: CASSQASFRETEAFF. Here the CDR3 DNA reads TGCGCCAGCAGCCAAGCCTCTTTCAGGGAGACTGAAGCTTTCTTT.

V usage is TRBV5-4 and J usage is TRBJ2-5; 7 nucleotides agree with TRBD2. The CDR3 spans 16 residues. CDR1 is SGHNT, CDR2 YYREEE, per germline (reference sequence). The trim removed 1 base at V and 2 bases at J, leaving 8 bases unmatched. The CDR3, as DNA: TGTGCCAGCAGCTTGAGGCGGGAGACGGGGCAAGAGACCCAGTACTTC. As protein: CASSLRRETGQETQYF.

The CDR3 DNA is TGTGCCAGTAGTATTGAGGATAGCAATCAGCCCCAGCATTTT. Its translation: CASSIEDSNQPQHF. The chain uses TRBV19 and TRBJ1-5, with D uncertain. CDR1 is LNHDA, CDR2 SQIVND, per germline (reference sequence). The CDR3 extends over 14 amino acids. Trimming cost V 3 bases and J 0 bases, with 6 bases left between them.

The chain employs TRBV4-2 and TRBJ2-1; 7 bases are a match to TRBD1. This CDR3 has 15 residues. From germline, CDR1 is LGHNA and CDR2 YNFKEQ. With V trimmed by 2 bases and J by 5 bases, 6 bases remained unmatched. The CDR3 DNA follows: TGTGCCAGCAGCCAAAGTGGGACAGTTAACAATGAGCAGTTCTTC. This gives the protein CASSQSGTVNNEQFF.

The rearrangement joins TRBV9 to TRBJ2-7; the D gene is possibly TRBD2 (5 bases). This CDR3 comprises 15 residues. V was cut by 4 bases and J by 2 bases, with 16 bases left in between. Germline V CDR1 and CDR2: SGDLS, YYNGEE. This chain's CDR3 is CASSPAPSGTYEQYF. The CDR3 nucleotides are TGTGCCAGCAGCCCCGCCCCCTCGGGGACCTACGAGCAGTACTTC.

The CDR3 DNA sequence: TGCAGCGTTGAATTACCGGGACAGCATCTACAAGGGCAGTTCTTC. This translates into CSVELPGQHLQGQFF. The chain combines TRBV29-1 with TRBJ2-1; 7 bases fit TRBD1. CDR1 is SQVTM, CDR2 ANQGSEA, per germline. This CDR3 spans 15 amino acids. J was trimmed by 12 bases and V by 2 bases; bases with no gene match: 16.

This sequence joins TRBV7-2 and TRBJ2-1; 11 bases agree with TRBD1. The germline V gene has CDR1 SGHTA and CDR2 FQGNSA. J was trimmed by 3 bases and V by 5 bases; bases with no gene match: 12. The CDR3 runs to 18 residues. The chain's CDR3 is CASSRRDRGTSGYNEQFF. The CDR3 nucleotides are TGTGCCAGCAGCCGTAGGGACAGGGGGACGAGCGGCTACAATGAGCAGTTCTTC. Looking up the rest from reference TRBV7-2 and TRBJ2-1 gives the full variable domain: GAGVSQSPSNKVTEKGKDVELRCDPISGHTALYWYRQSLGQGLEFLIYFQGNSAPDKSGLPSDRFSAERTGGSVSTLTIQRTQQEDSAVYLCASSRRDRGTSGYNEQFFGPGTRLTVL.

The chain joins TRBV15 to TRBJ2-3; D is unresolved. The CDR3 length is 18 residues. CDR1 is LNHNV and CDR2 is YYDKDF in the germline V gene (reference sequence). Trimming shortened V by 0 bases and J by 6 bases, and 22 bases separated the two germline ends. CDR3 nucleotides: TGTGCCACCAGCAGAGATGGGGTCGGCCCCCAGGTGTCGGATACGCAGTATTTT. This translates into CATSRDGVGPQVSDTQYF.

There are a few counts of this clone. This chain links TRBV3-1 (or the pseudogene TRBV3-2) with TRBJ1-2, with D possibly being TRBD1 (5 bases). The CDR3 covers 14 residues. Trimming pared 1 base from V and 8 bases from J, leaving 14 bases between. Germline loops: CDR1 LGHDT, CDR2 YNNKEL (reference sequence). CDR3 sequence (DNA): TGTGCCAGCAGCCAAGGACAGTCTAGGAGGGGCTACACCTTC. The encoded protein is CASSQGQSRRGYTF.

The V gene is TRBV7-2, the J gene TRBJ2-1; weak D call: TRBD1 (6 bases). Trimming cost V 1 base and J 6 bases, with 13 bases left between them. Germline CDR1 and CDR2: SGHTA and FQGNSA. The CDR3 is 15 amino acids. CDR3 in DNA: TGTGCCAGCAGCTTAGTTCCGGACAGACCCAATGAGCAGTTCTTC. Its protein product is CASSLVPDRPNEQFF.

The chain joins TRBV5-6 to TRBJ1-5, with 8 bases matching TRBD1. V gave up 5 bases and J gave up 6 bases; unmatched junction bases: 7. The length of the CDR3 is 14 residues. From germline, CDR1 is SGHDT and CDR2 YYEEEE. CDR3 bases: TGTGCCAGCAGTACAGGGGGGTTAGGTCAGCCCCAGCATTTT. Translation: CASSTGGLGQPQHF.

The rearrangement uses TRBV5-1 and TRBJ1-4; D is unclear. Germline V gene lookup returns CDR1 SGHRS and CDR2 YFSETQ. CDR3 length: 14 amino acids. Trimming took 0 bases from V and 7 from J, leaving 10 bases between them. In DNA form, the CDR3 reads TGCGCCAGCAGCTTGGGACCCCCTGTTGAAAAACTGTTTTTT. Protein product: CASSLGPPVEKLFF. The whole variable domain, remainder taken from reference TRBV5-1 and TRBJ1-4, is KAGVTQTPRYLIKTRGQQVTLSCSPISGHRSVSWYQQTPGQGLQFLFEYFSETQRNKGNFPGRFSGRQFSNSRSEMNVSTLELGDSALYLCASSLGPPVEKLFFGSGTQLSVL.

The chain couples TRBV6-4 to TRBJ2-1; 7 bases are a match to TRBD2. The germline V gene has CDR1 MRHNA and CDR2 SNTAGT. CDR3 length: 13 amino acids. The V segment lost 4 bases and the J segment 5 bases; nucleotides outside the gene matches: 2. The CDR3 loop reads CASSGLADNEQFF. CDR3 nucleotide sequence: TGTGCCAGCAGTGGACTAGCAGACAATGAGCAGTTCTTC.

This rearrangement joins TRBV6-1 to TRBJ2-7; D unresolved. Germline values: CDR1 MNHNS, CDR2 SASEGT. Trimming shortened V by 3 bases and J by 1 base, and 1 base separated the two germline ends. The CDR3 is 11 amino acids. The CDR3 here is CASSDSYEQYF. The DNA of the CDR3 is TGTGCCAGCAGTGATTCCTACGAGCAGTACTTC.

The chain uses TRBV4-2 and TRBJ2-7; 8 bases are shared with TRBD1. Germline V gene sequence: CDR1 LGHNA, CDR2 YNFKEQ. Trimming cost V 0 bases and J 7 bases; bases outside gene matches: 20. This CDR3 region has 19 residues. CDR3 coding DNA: TGTGCCAGCAGCCAAGAGAGGACAGGGCCCGAGTCACCTCCTACGGAGCAGTACTTC. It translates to CASSQERTGPESPPTEQYF.

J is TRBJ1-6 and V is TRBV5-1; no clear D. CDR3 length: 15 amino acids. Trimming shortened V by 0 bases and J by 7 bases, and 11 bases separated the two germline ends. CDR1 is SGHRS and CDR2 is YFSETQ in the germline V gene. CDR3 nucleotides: TGCGCCAGCAGCTTGGGCCAGCACGACAATTCACCCCTCCACTTT. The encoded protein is CASSLGQHDNSPLHF.